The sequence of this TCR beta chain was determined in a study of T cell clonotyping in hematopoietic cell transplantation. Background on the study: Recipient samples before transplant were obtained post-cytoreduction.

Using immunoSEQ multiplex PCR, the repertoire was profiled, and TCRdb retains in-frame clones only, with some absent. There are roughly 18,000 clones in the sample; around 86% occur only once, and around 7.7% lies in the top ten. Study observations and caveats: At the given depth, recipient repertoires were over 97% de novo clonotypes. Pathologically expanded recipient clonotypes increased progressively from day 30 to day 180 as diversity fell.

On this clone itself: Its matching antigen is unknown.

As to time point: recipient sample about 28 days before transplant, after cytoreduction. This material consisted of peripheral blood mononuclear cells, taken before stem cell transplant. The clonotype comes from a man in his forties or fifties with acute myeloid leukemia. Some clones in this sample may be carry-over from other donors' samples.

The CDR3 DNA sequence: TGTGCCAGCAGTTCGGCGTCAGGGGGCCTTTCAAAGTATGGCTACACCTTC. Amino acids: CASSSASGGLSKYGYTF. This chain links TRBV27 with TRBJ1-2, with 8 bases matching TRBD1. Germline V gives CDR1 MNHEY, CDR2 SMNVEV (reference sequence). The CDR3 is 17 residues long. The trim removed 4 bases at V and 5 bases at J, leaving 15 bases unmatched.